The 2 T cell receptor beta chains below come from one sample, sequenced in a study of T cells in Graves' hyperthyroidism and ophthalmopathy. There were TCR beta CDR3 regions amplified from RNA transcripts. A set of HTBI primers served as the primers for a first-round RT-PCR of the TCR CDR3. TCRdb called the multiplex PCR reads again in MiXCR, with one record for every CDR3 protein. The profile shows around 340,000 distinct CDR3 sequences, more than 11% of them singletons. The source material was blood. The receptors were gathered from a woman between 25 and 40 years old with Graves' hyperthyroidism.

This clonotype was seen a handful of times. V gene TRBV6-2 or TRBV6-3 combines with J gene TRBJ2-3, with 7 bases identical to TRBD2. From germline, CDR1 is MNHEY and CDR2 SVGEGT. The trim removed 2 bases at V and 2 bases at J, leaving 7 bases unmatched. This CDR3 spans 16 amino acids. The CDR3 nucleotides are TGTGCCAGCAGTTACGGGCTAGCGGCCTCCACAGATACGCAGTATTTT. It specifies CASSYGLAASTDTQYF.

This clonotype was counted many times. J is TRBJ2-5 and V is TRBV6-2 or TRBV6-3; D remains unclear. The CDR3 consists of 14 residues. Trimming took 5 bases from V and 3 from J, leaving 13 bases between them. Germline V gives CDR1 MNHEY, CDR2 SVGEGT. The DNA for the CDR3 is TGTGCCAGCAGTCCTCCGGGTGCTAAAGAGACCCAGTACTTC. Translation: CASSPPGAKETQYF.